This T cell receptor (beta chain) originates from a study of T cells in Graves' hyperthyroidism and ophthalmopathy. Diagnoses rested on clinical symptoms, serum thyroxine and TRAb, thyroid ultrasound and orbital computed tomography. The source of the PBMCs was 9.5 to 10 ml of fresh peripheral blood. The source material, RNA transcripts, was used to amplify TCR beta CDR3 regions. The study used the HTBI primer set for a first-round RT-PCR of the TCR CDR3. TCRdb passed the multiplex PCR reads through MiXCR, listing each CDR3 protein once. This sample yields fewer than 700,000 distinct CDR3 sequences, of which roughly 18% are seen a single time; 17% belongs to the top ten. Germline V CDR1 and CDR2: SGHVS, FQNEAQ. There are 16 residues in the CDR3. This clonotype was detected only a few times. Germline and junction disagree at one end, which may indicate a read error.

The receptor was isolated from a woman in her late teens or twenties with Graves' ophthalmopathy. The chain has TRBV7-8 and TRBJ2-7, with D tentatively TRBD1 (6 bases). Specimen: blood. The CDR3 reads CASTLEGDIPSYEQYF. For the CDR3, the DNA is TGTGCCAGCACCTTAGAGGGGGACATACCATCCTACGAGCAGTACTTC.